This TCR beta chain emerged from a study of T cells expressing NK-cell markers. Study details: Researchers got TCR beta repertoires out of sorted CD3+CD56+NKG2C+, CD3+CD56+NKG2C- and CD3+CD56-NKG2C+ T cells. HCMV serostatus: seven of eight sequenced donors positive, one negative.

Worth noting for this clonotype: The antigen is undetermined.

Germline V gene data show CDR1 as SQVTM and CDR2 as ANQGSEA. This CDR3 is 15 amino acids long. Study-level findings and limits: Six of the donors carried dominant NKG2C+ clonotypes that took up about 1.0-7.0% of their CD8+ T cells.

TCR beta cDNA was generated via 5'RACE template switching incorporating UMIs. Using the 5' RACE reads, TCRdb records one entry per CDR3 protein without DNA. The sample data list around 100,000 distinct CDR3 sequences. The sequenced material came from blood T cells: a sorted CD56 or NKG2C T cell subset, CD4+ or CD8+ T cells, or bulk PBMC T cells (not recorded which). This chain connects TRBV29-1 to TRBJ2-1; the D gene TCRdb calls, TRBD2, cannot be checked with no DNA. This TCR was recovered from a woman between 18 and 70 years old in good health. The CDR3 sequence is CSVEYRTSGYHEQFF.